A single sample gave rise to the 7 T cell receptor beta chains below, sequenced in a study of technical replicates of blood from a handful of donors (dated 2017 in TCRdb). Libraries were made using the immunoSEQ multiplex PCR assay. Sourced from immuneACCESS, this table was stored by TCRdb with only in-frame sequences that have V and J called. A share of the clones is absent; for the studies checked, an unresolved V gene accounts for under half, and the remainder has no known explanation. The sample records approximately 59,000 clones, approximately 84% of which are singletons. The top ten hold roughly 5% of the sample. The source material was PBMCs. The receptor source for this set is a human donor in good health. Some clones in this sample may be carry-over from other donors' samples.

The chain combines TRBV18 with TRBJ1-1; 11 bases line up with TRBD1. The J segment lost 3 bases and the V segment lost 3 bases, leaving 6 bases of the junction unmatched. The germline V gene has CDR1 KGHSH and CDR2 LQKENI. The CDR3 length is 16 residues. The CDR3 coding sequence is TGTGCCAGCTCACCTCGGACAGGGGGCGCGTACACTGAAGCTTTCTTT. It translates to CASSPRTGGAYTEAFF.

The rearrangement uses TRBV5-8 and TRBJ2-7; 9 nucleotides line up with TRBD1. The CDR3 totals 14 residues. The junction had 3 bases not matched to a gene; V was cut back by 0 bases and J by 5 bases. CDR1 and CDR2 from the germline V gene are SGHTS and YDEGEE. The CDR3 region is CASSLGDRAHEQYF. In DNA form, the CDR3 reads TGTGCCAGCAGCTTGGGGGACAGGGCCCACGAGCAGTACTTC.

The rearrangement joins TRBV5-4 to TRBJ2-7; tentatively, D is TRBD1 (5 bases). Germline assignment: CDR1 SGHNT and CDR2 YYREEE (reference sequence). Trimming cost V 4 bases and J 4 bases, with 18 bases left between them. CDR3 length: 15 amino acids. Written as DNA, the CDR3 is TGTGCCAGCAGCCCCACCAAAGGGGCTAGGTACGAGCAGTACTTC. Protein sequence: CASSPTKGARYEQYF.

The V and J genes are TRBV5-6 and TRBJ2-7; 8 bases map to TRBD2. V shed 0 bases and J 2 bases; nucleotides not matched to a gene: 4. The CDR3 is 15 amino acids. From germline, CDR1 is SGHDT and CDR2 YYEEEE. The CDR3 loop reads CASSLGRRGAYEQYF. The CDR3 DNA reads TGTGCCAGCAGCTTGGGGCGGCGGGGGGCCTACGAGCAGTACTTC. Combining the CDR3 with reference TRBV5-6 and TRBJ2-7 gives the whole variable domain DAGVTQSPTHLIKTRGQQVTLRCSPKSGHDTVSWYQQALGQGPQFIFQYYEEEERQRGNFPDRFSGHQFPNYSSELNVNALLLGDSALYLCASSLGRRGAYEQYFGPGTRLTVT.

The V and J genes are TRBV5-4 and TRBJ2-1; D uncertain. This CDR3 has 14 amino acids. From germline, CDR1 is SGHNT and CDR2 YYREEE (reference sequence). Trimming left V 4 bases short and J 5 bases short, with 13 bases between. CDR3 sequence: CASSEPIGDNEQFF. The CDR3 DNA sequence: TGTGCCAGCAGCGAGCCCATCGGAGACAATGAGCAGTTCTTC.

This chain's CDR3 is CASSFRDRFSDTQYF. CDR3 sequence (DNA): TGTGCCAGCAGTTTCCGGGACAGATTTTCAGATACGCAGTATTTT. This chain uses TRBV6-5 with TRBJ2-3; TRBD1 matches at 7 bases. CDR3 length equals 15 residues. Germline lookup yields CDR1 MNHEY and CDR2 SVGAGI. V trimming: 4 bases; J trimming: 4 bases; junction bases outside the gene matches: 8.

V usage is TRBV7-2 and J usage is TRBJ2-3; D perhaps matches TRBD2 (6 bases). Trimming shortened V by 5 bases and J by 1 base, and 16 bases separated the two germline ends. Germline V gene data show CDR1 as SGHTA and CDR2 as FQGNSA. The CDR3 has 16 amino acids. The CDR3 sequence is CASSQGRGTGTDTQYF. CDR3 DNA: TGTGCCAGCAGCCAAGGCCGAGGGACTGGCACAGATACGCAGTATTTT.